The 22 T cell receptor beta chains below all came from one sample that was sequenced in a study of siplizumab effects on memory and regulatory T cells. Sequencing used immunoSEQ multiplex PCR; TCRdb keeps in-frame clones, though not all of them. The table shows 9,000 to 13,000 clones, with over 40% occurring only once. These receptors have no identified antigens. Coculturing at 37°C lasted around six days for the mixed lymphocyte reaction cells. The sample taken for sequencing was CFSE-low (dividing) CD8+ T cells sorted from an allogeneic mixed lymphocyte reaction. These receptors were taken from a human donor in good health; the cells came from an allogeneic mixed lymphocyte reaction.

This clone counts as medium-sized (0.01 to 0.1%). The genes are TRBV7-9 and TRBJ2-1; 7 bases align to TRBD1. Germline V gene data show CDR1 as SEHNR and CDR2 as FQNEAQ (reference sequence). Germline trimming cut 8 bases from V and 4 bases from J; bases unmatched to any gene: 2. There are 12 residues in the CDR3. This CDR3 reads CASQGEYNEQFF. In DNA form, the CDR3 reads TGTGCCAGCCAGGGGGAGTACAATGAGCAGTTCTTC.

The chain links TRBV6-6 to TRBJ2-5; D is unclear. The DNA end favors TRBJ2-7, so the J call may be wrong. This CDR3 has 13 amino acids. CDR1 MNHNY and CDR2 SVGAGI come from the germline V gene (reference sequence). The CDR3 sequence is CASSYSQTYEQYF. The CDR3 nucleotides are TGTGCCAGCAGTTACTCTCAAACCTACGAGCAGTACTTC.

V and J are TRBV5-4 and TRBJ2-7; D gene uncertain. The germline V gene encodes CDR1 SGHNT and CDR2 YYREEE (reference sequence). Trimming cost V 4 bases and J 2 bases, with 13 bases left between them. This CDR3 comprises 14 residues. CDR3: CASSPADPPYEQYF. The DNA for the CDR3 is TGTGCCAGCAGCCCTGCGGACCCGCCCTACGAGCAGTACTTC.

Remarks on this clone: A much larger clone differs from this one at a single base, so this may be a read error. The rearrangement uses TRBV5-6 and TRBJ1-2; no definite D call. CDR3 size: 12 residues. The germline V gene has CDR1 SGHDT and CDR2 YYEEEE. V was cut by 0 bases and J by 7 bases, with 7 bases left in between. CDR3: CASSLEGAGYTF. The CDR3, as DNA: TGTGCCAGCAGCTTGGAGGGCGCTGGCTACACCTTC.

V and J are TRBV19 and TRBJ2-2; D is undetermined. V shed 3 bases and J shed 5 bases, with 4 bases lying between them. Germline V CDR1 and CDR2: LNHDA, SQIVND (reference sequence). The CDR3 is made up of 12 amino acids. CDR3 protein: CASSMGTGELFF. The CDR3 DNA is TGTGCCAGTAGTATGGGAACCGGGGAGCTGTTTTTT.

The genes are TRBV7-3 and TRBJ2-7, with D possibly being TRBD1 or TRBD2 (5 bases each). This CDR3 is built from 16 residues. Germline CDR1 SGHTA, CDR2 FQGTGA. Trimming took off 4 bases at V and 3 bases at J, with 19 bases between the two ends. CDR3 in DNA: TGTGCCAGCAGCTCGCCTTCTCGGGGCCAAATCTACGAGCAGTACTTC. This codes for CASSSPSRGQIYEQYF.

The chain joins TRBV5-1 to TRBJ2-1, with 12 bases aligning to TRBD2. The germline CDR1 and CDR2 sequences are SGHRS and YFSETQ. The CDR3 consists of 19 residues. Trimming at V came to 2 bases and at J to 7 bases, leaving 16 bases not matched to a gene. CDR3 residues: CASSLGGSLASGGANEQFF. DNA of the CDR3: TGCGCCAGCAGCTTAGGTGGGTCGTTGGCTAGCGGGGGGGCGAATGAGCAGTTCTTC.

This rearrangement joins TRBV6-5 to TRBJ2-7; 7 nucleotides match TRBD2. TRBJ2-1 matches the DNA end more closely, so the J call is doubtful. Germline V CDR1 and CDR2: MNHEY, SVGAGI. The CDR3 contains 12 residues. CDR3 sequence: CASGVGGNEQFF. In nucleotides, the CDR3 is TGTGCCAGCGGCGTGGGGGGGAATGAGCAGTTCTTC.

The chain combines TRBV7-9 with TRBJ2-7, with 9 bases aligning to TRBD1. The CDR3 is made up of 14 amino acids. The germline gives CDR1 SEHNR, CDR2 FQNEAQ (reference sequence). Trimming cost V 3 bases and J 3 bases; bases outside gene matches: 3. This CDR3 is CASSFGTGYYEQYF. CDR3 in DNA: TGTGCCAGCAGCTTCGGGACAGGGTACTACGAGCAGTACTTC.

The chain carries TRBV19 and TRBJ1-5; the D gene is possibly TRBD1 (5 bases). The CDR3 length is 14 residues. V was clipped by 5 bases and J by 5 bases, with 13 bases between them. The V gene's germline CDR1 is LNHDA and CDR2 SQIVND (reference sequence). The CDR3 nucleotides read TGTGCCAGTAGTGAAGGGAGGGGTGATCAGCCCCAGCATTTT. Encoded protein: CASSEGRGDQPQHF.

Concerning this clone itself: One end of the junction is discordant with germline, which a read error may explain. The rearrangement joins TRBV2 to TRBJ2-1; D may be TRBD1 (7 bases). The germline V gene encodes CDR1 SNHLY and CDR2 FYNNEI. CDR3 length: 11 residues. The CDR3 region is CASSAGRGVVF. The CDR3 DNA reads TGTGCCAGCAGTGCGGGCAGGGGGGTGGTCTTC.

V and J are TRBV27 and TRBJ2-1; D is unclear. The CDR3 length is 11 residues. With 6 bases removed from V and 9 bases from J, the gap between germline ends came to 9 bases. Germline V CDR1 and CDR2: MNHEY, SMNVEV (reference sequence). The CDR3 nucleotides are TGTGCCAGCAGACTCGGTGGTGAGCAGTTCTTC. It translates to CASRLGGEQFF.

J is TRBJ2-3 and V is TRBV27; D perhaps matches TRBD1 (6 bases). Germline assignment: CDR1 MNHEY and CDR2 SMNVEV (reference sequence). V was shortened by 5 bases and J by 5 bases, with 14 bases between the two germline ends. The CDR3 is 14 residues long. CDR3 loop: CASSHRTEGDTQYF. The CDR3 DNA sequence: TGTGCCAGCAGTCACCGGACAGAGGGAGATACGCAGTATTTT.

This clone was recorded a few times. The chain links TRBV13 to TRBJ2-1; 7 positions agree with TRBD2. CDR1 is PRHDT and CDR2 is FYEKMQ in the germline V gene (reference sequence). The CDR3 covers 14 residues. The junction had 9 bases not matched to a gene; V was cut back by 5 bases and J by 8 bases. CDR3 nucleotides: TGTGCCAGCAGCCCTTCGCGGGGGATCGATGAGCAGTTCTTC. Residues: CASSPSRGIDEQFF.

The table lists this clone with a count of one. The chain employs TRBV11-2 and TRBJ2-1, with no clear D. The germline gives CDR1 SGHAT, CDR2 FQNNGV. This CDR3 contains 13 residues. Trimming removed 1 base from V and 4 bases from J, with 5 bases in between. The CDR3 nucleotides read TGTGCCAGCAGCTTAGCCTCATACAATGAGCAGTTCTTC. It specifies CASSLASYNEQFF.

In this sample, this clone turned up a few times. This sequence joins TRBV27 and TRBJ2-7, with no clear D. V gave up 2 bases and J gave up 2 bases, with 7 bases separating them. The germline V gene has CDR1 MNHEY and CDR2 SMNVEV (reference sequence). The CDR3 contains 13 residues. CDR3: CASSLTIAYEQYF. The DNA for the CDR3 is TGTGCCAGCAGTTTAACGATAGCCTACGAGCAGTACTTC.

The V gene is TRBV14, the J gene TRBJ1-2; D not resolved. The CDR3 loop spans 13 amino acids. V was clipped by 4 bases and J by 5 bases, with 11 bases between them. In germline, CDR1 is SGHDN, CDR2 FVKESK. DNA of the CDR3: TGTGCCAGCAGCCTAGAGGCGCAATATGGCTACACCTTC. Protein: CASSLEAQYGYTF.

With respect to this clone: At one end the junction does not follow the germline gene, possibly because of a read error. The gene calls are TRBV5-1 and TRBJ2-7; D is undetermined. This CDR3 spans 12 amino acids. Germline V lookup: CDR1 SGHRS, CDR2 YFSETQ. CDR3 sequence: CASSYGASEQYF. For the CDR3, the DNA is TGTGCCAGCAGCTACGGAGCGAGCGAGCAGTACTTC.

The table lists this clone with a few counts. The gene calls are TRBV5-6 and TRBJ2-2; tentative D call: TRBD1 (5 bases). Per the germline V gene, CDR1 is SGHDT and CDR2 is YYEEEE. V was pared by 0 bases and J by 4 bases, with 10 bases between. This CDR3 is built from 15 residues. DNA of the CDR3: TGTGCCAGCAGCTTGGTTGGGGCAGGCACCGGGGAGCTGTTTTTT. Its translation is CASSLVGAGTGELFF.

This clone was seen a single time. The chain couples TRBV5-4 to TRBJ2-7, with TRBD2 as a possible D gene (5 bases). This CDR3 is 12 amino acids long. Germline V gene data show CDR1 as SGHNT and CDR2 as YYREEE (reference sequence). The V end lost 0 bases, the J end lost 7 bases, and 8 bases lay between the germline ends. CDR3 loop: CASSLEGGEQYF. The CDR3 region has the DNA TGTGCCAGCAGCTTGGAAGGCGGGGAGCAGTACTTC.

The chain joins TRBV4-3 to TRBJ2-1, with D perhaps TRBD2 (6 bases). CDR3 length equals 15 residues. Germline values: CDR1 LGHNA, CDR2 YSLEER. V was trimmed by 1 base and J by 8 bases, leaving 15 bases between them. The CDR3 DNA is TGCGCCAGCAGCCAAGTTGGAGGGAGGCGGGATGAGCAGTTCTTC. Translating it yields CASSQVGGRRDEQFF.

The CDR3 DNA follows: TGTGCGACGGGTGAGGATGGAGATACGCAGTATTTT. This encodes CATGEDGDTQYF. The V call is TRBV6-1, the J call TRBJ2-3; D remains ambiguous. Germline CDR1 and CDR2: MNHNS and SASEGT. The CDR3 sequence is 12 residues long.